Presented here are 25 T cell receptor beta chains from one specimen sequenced in a study of PD-1 blockade in mismatch repair-deficient tumors. Sequencing used immunoSEQ multiplex PCR; TCRdb keeps in-frame clones, though not all of them. The repertoire includes about 130,000 clones, around nine tenths of them detected once, and approximately 12% sits in the top ten. This specimen consisted of peripheral blood, obtained 72 weeks after starting pembrolizumab. The receptors here all came from an adult with mismatch repair-deficient cancer.

The chain carries TRBV7-9 and TRBJ2-3; D is possibly TRBD2 (6 bases). Trimming pared 1 base from V and 5 bases from J, leaving 22 bases between. CDR1 and CDR2 from the germline V gene are SEHNR and FQNEAQ (reference sequence). CDR3 length equals 18 residues. The CDR3 DNA follows: TGTGCCAGCAGCTTAGTAGCGGACCACAGAGCCGGAGAAGATACGCAGTATTTT. Translating gives CASSLVADHRAGEDTQYF.

This clone came up once. This rearrangement joins TRBV14 to TRBJ2-7, with no clear D. V lost 1 base to trimming and J lost 2 bases, with 15 bases between them. Germline-derived CDR1 and CDR2 are SGHDN and FVKESK. The CDR3 has 16 amino acids. The DNA for the CDR3 is TGTGCCAGCAGCCAAGCCTCGTGGGCCAGCCCCTACGAGCAGTACTTC. It codes for CASSQASWASPYEQYF. The full variable domain, completed using reference TRBV14 and TRBJ2-7, is EAGVTQFPSHSVIEKGQTVTLRCDPISGHDNLYWYRRVMGKEIKFLLHFVKESKQDESGMPNNRFLAERTGGTYSTLKVQPAELEDSGVYFCASSQASWASPYEQYFGPGTRLTVT.

The rearrangement links TRBV21-1 to TRBJ1-2. TRBV21-1 is an annotated pseudogene. This CDR3 comprises 16 residues. As DNA, the CDR3 is TGTGCCAGCAGCAAAGAAGGGAGGGGACAAGACTATGGCTACACCTTC. Translation gives CASSKEGRGQDYGYTF.

A few counts support this clone. The V gene is TRBV29-1, the J gene TRBJ1-1; D is undetermined. Germline CDR1 is SQVTM and CDR2 is ANQGSEA. The length of the CDR3 is 10 residues. Trimming took off 4 bases at V and 7 bases at J, with 7 bases between the two ends. CDR3 protein: CSVVGYEAFF. The CDR3 nucleotides read TGCAGCGTTGTGGGGTATGAAGCTTTCTTT. Variable domain in full (rest from reference TRBV29-1 and TRBJ1-1): SAVISQKPSRDICQRGTSLTIQCQVDSQVTMMFWYRQQPGQSLTLIATANQGSEATYESGFVIDKFPISRPNLTFSTLTVSNMSPEDSSIYLCSVVGYEAFFGQGTRLTVV.

J is TRBJ2-7 and V is TRBV27, with 9 positions matching TRBD1. The CDR3 contains 15 residues. Trimming removed 2 bases from V and 3 bases from J; junction bases left unmatched: 5. Germline CDR1 reads MNHEY; CDR2 reads SMNVEV (reference sequence). The CDR3 region is CASSLGTGSNYEQYF. The DNA for the CDR3 is TGTGCCAGCAGTTTAGGGACAGGGTCAAACTACGAGCAGTACTTC.

This rearrangement joins TRBV11-3 to TRBJ2-1, with 10 bases identical to TRBD1. The germline V gene encodes CDR1 SGHNT and CDR2 YENEEA. The J segment lost 4 bases and the V segment lost 4 bases, leaving 7 bases of the junction unmatched. The CDR3 loop spans 16 amino acids. CDR3 sequence (DNA): TGTGCCAGCAGCTCCCGACAGGGGGCTGGATACAATGAGCAGTTCTTC. This codes for CASSSRQGAGYNEQFF.

This chain joins TRBV5-1 and TRBJ1-4; 7 positions agree with TRBD1. The V segment lost 4 bases and the J segment 0 bases; nucleotides outside the gene matches: 3. CDR1 is SGHRS, CDR2 YFSETQ, per germline. CDR3 length: 15 residues. CDR3 sequence: CASSVQGATNEKLFF. The CDR3 DNA reads TGCGCCAGCAGCGTCCAGGGGGCAACTAATGAAAAACTGTTTTTT.

This clone appeared many times. V is TRBV7-2 and J is TRBJ1-5; D not resolved. Germline CDR1 reads SGHTA; CDR2 reads FQGNSA. This CDR3 spans 13 amino acids. Trimming removed 3 bases at V and 5 bases at J, with 8 bases between. This CDR3 reads CASSFDVDQPQHF. CDR3 bases: TGTGCCAGCAGCTTTGACGTCGATCAGCCCCAGCATTTT.

V is TRBV5-1 and J is TRBJ2-6; perhaps TRBD1 as D (5 bases). Between the trimmed V and J ends, which lost 0 bases and 4 bases, there was a span of 17 bases. CDR1 and CDR2 (germline): SGHRS, YFSETQ. The CDR3 runs 18 residues. Here the CDR3 reads CASSLGLGQGSGANVLTF. In DNA, the CDR3 is TGCGCCAGCAGCTTGGGTCTTGGGCAGGGCTCCGGGGCCAACGTCCTGACTTTC.

The chain is built from TRBV7-9 and TRBJ2-1; the D is unclear. With 4 bases removed from V and 3 bases from J, the gap between germline ends came to 7 bases. CDR1 SEHNR and CDR2 FQNEAQ come from the germline V gene (reference sequence). The CDR3 length is 13 residues. The CDR3 sequence is CASSSPVYNEQFF. The CDR3 nucleotides are TGTGCCAGCAGCTCCCCGGTCTACAATGAGCAGTTCTTC.

The chain is built from TRBV7-9 and TRBJ2-5, with D perhaps assigned TRBD1 or TRBD2 (7 bases each). Germline values: CDR1 SEHNR, CDR2 FQNEAQ (reference sequence). The CDR3 totals 13 residues. The V and J ends lost 5 bases and 5 bases respectively, with 12 bases between them. CDR3 protein: CASSPQGGETQYF. The CDR3 DNA is TGTGCCAGCAGCCCGCAGGGGGGGGAGACCCAGTACTTC.

The J gene is TRBJ2-1, the V gene TRBV7-2, with 8 positions matching TRBD2. Germline V gives CDR1 SGHTA, CDR2 FQGNSA. V was pared by 2 bases and J by 5 bases, with 2 bases of the junction left unmatched. CDR3 size: 14 residues. The CDR3 loop reads CASSLSGGNNEQFF. The CDR3 region has the DNA TGTGCCAGCAGCTTATCGGGGGGGAACAATGAGCAGTTCTTC.

V and J are TRBV4-3 and TRBJ2-1, with D hard to call. The CDR3 is 13 residues long. Trimming stripped 2 bases from V and 5 bases from J, with 7 bases between. Germline V lookup: CDR1 LGHNA, CDR2 YSLEER. CDR3 nucleotide sequence: TGCGCCAGCAGCCAATTCCCACACAATGAGCAGTTCTTC. It is translated as CASSQFPHNEQFF.

The chain has TRBV30 and TRBJ2-1, with D possibly being TRBD2 (6 bases). CDR1 is GTSNPN, CDR2 SVGIG, per germline (reference sequence). The length of the CDR3 is 11 residues. The V gene lost 2 bases and the J gene lost 7 bases, with 6 bases spanning the gap. The CDR3 spells CAWSRGNEQFF. The CDR3 DNA reads as TGTGCCTGGAGTCGGGGGAATGAGCAGTTCTTC.

As regards this clone: Other DNA sequences within the sample encode an identical CDR3. The chain joins TRBV7-9 to TRBJ2-1; D is unresolved. V lost 3 bases to trimming and J lost 6 bases, with 6 bases between them. The CDR3 is 12 amino acids. Germline V gives CDR1 SEHNR, CDR2 FQNEAQ (reference sequence). CDR3 nucleotides: TGTGCCAGCAGCTTGGGAACCAATGAGCAGTTCTTC. Translated, it gives CASSLGTNEQFF.

The chain carries TRBV6-6 and TRBJ1-2; unclear D gene. The V end lost 5 bases, the J end lost 7 bases, and 14 bases lay between the germline ends. Germline values: CDR1 MNHNY, CDR2 SVGAGI (reference sequence). This CDR3 region has 13 residues. The CDR3 spells CASSAAWRGGYTF. The CDR3 nucleotides read TGTGCCAGCAGTGCCGCGTGGCGCGGTGGCTACACCTTC.

This clone showed up just once. CDR3 in DNA: TGTGCCAGCAACCCGGGACAGGGGACCTACGAGCAGTACTTC. Translating gives CASNPGQGTYEQYF. V gene TRBV7-9 combines with J gene TRBJ2-7; TRBD1 matches 10 bases. The CDR3 loop spans 14 amino acids. The junction had 5 bases not matched to a gene; V was cut back by 7 bases and J by 2 bases. Germline V gene lookup returns CDR1 SEHNR and CDR2 FQNEAQ (reference sequence).

The V gene is TRBV29-1, the J gene TRBJ1-2; no clear D. Trimming shortened V by 6 bases and J by 4 bases, and 12 bases separated the two germline ends. Germline CDR1 SQVTM, CDR2 ANQGSEA. This CDR3 is built from 12 residues. The CDR3 loop is CSVDGSPYGYTF. The CDR3, as DNA: TGCAGCGTGGACGGCAGTCCCTATGGCTACACCTTC.

The table lists this clone with a count of one. This chain uses TRBV12-5 with TRBJ2-1; D is uncertain. The CDR3 extends over 16 amino acids. Per germline, CDR1 LGHNT and CDR2 FRNRAP. V lost 7 bases and J 0 bases, leaving 16 bases between the germline ends. This chain's CDR3 is CASAPPFPSSYNEQFF. The CDR3 coding sequence is TGTGCTAGTGCCCCACCCTTTCCTAGCTCCTACAATGAGCAGTTCTTC.

CDR3 bases: TGTGCCAGCAGCTTAGAAGCCAGGGCCTATAGTCGGTACTTC. It encodes CASSLEARAYSRYF. The gene calls are TRBV11-2 and TRBJ2-7; possible D gene TRBD1, 5 bases. Germline V CDR1 and CDR2: SGHAT, FQNNGV. The CDR3 totals 14 residues. The V end was cut by 0 bases, the J end by 12 bases, with 18 bases between.

This clone came up once. The chain joins TRBV6-5 to TRBJ2-7; D gene ambiguous. V shed 5 bases and J shed 0 bases, with 14 bases lying between them. The CDR3 loop spans 15 amino acids. Germline V gene data show CDR1 as MNHEY and CDR2 as SVGAGI. CDR3 DNA: TGTGCCAGCAGTATGGGCTCGTCAAGCTCCTACGAGCAGTACTTC. Encoded protein: CASSMGSSSSYEQYF.

This rearrangement joins TRBV28 to TRBJ2-4; D is unresolved. From germline, CDR1 is MDHEN and CDR2 SYDVKM. The CDR3 spans 15 residues. Trimming removed 5 bases from V and 1 base from J, with 12 bases in between. CDR3 coding DNA: TGTGCCAGCAGTGACATAGGGTGGGCCAAAAACATTCAGTACTTC. Protein: CASSDIGWAKNIQYF.

As to this clone: The sample carries other DNA sequences with the same CDR3. The V gene is TRBV6-6, the J gene TRBJ2-7, with 7 bases aligning to TRBD1. This CDR3 is built from 14 residues. V gave up 5 bases and J gave up 2 bases; unmatched junction bases: 6. Germline CDR1 and CDR2: MNHNY and SVGAGI (reference sequence). The CDR3 nucleotides are TGTGCCAGCAGTCAAGACCAGGGGGCCTACGAGCAGTACTTC. This sequence encodes CASSQDQGAYEQYF.

This chain joins TRBV7-6 and TRBJ1-1; the match to TRBD1 covers 8 bases. V trimming: 5 bases; J trimming: 1 base; junction bases outside the gene matches: 21. This CDR3 region has 20 residues. Germline V gene lookup returns CDR1 SGHVS and CDR2 FNYEAQ. The CDR3 sequence: CASSRKTGTGPNIKNTEAFF. The DNA of the CDR3 is TGTGCCAGCAGCCGAAAGACCGGGACAGGCCCTAATATTAAGAACACTGAAGCTTTCTTT.

CDR3 amino acids: CASSQGWTGPYEQYF. The DNA for the CDR3 is TGCGCCAGCAGCCAAGGGTGGACAGGTCCCTACGAGCAGTACTTC. The gene calls are TRBV4-3 and TRBJ2-7; 7 positions agree with TRBD1. CDR3 length: 15 amino acids. The trim removed 1 base at V and 2 bases at J, leaving 5 bases unmatched. CDR1 and CDR2 from the germline V gene are LGHNA and YSLEER.